Listed below are T cell receptor beta chains from one sample, sequenced in a study of cytomegalovirus exposure and HLA in healthy donors. Using immunoSEQ multiplex PCR, the repertoire was profiled, and TCRdb retains in-frame clones only, with some absent. In the table there are 170,000 or so clones, 77% of which are singletons. Sequenced input: PBMCs. These receptors were taken from a woman aged 55-70 years in good health and CMV-seropositive. Both conserved end residues are part of each CDR3. A D gene is named only where the DNA matches it firmly. Size tells how often a clone was seen (once, few, many) or the class of an expanded clone, and some rows leave it out.

clone_size j_call v_call d_call cdr3_nt cdr3_aa
few TRBJ1-2 TRBV5-6 TRBD1 TGTGCCAGCAGCACCGGGACAGGGGGCAACTATGGCTACACCTTC CASSTGTGGNYGYTF
once TRBJ2-7 TRBV5-1 TRBD2 TGCGCCAGCAGCTTGGATGTAGCGGGGGGGCGGTACGAGCAGTACTTC CASSLDVAGGRYEQYF
NA TRBJ1-3 TRBV27 TRBD1 TGTGCCAGCCGGGACAGGGCAGGGGGAAACACCATATATTTT CASRDRAGGNTIYF
NA TRBJ2-7 TRBV28 NA TGTGCCAGCAGCCCGGCCGTGCTAGTTAACTCCTACGAGCAGTACTTC CASSPAVLVNSYEQYF
NA TRBJ1-6 TRBV5-1 NA TGCGCCAGCAGCTTTATTCCCACAGGCGGGGGTTCACCCCTCCACTTT CASSFIPTGGGSPLHF
few TRBJ1-1 TRBV7-3 NA TGTGCCAGCAGCCAAGAGGGGAACACTGAAGCTTTCTTT CASSQEGNTEAFF
NA TRBJ2-5 TRBV5-1 TRBD2 TGCGCCAGCAGCTGGGGGACTAGCGGCCCTCAAGAGACCCAGTACTTC CASSWGTSGPQETQYF
NA TRBJ1-1 TRBV19 NA TGTGCCAGTAGTATGAAGCGGAACACTGAAGCTTTCTTT CASSMKRNTEAFF
NA TRBJ1-5 TRBV5-5 NA TGTGCCAGCAGCTTGGGTGGCTCGGGACAGCCCCAGCATTTT CASSLGGSGQPQHF
NA TRBJ2-4 TRBV6-5 NA TGTGCCAGCAGCGCCCCTTCGGGGGTGGGGCTCGTTCAGTACTTC CASSAPSGVGLVQYF
NA TRBJ1-4 TRBV2 TRBD1 TGTGCCAGCAGTAGCACAGGGGCGAGCGATGAAAAACTGTTTTTT CASSSTGASDEKLFF
NA TRBJ1-2 TRBV6-5 NA TGTGCCAGCAGGACAGCTGTTTATGGCTACACCTTC CASRTAVYGYTF
NA TRBJ2-3 TRBV28 TRBD2 TGTGCCAGCAGTTTCGCGGGAGGAACAGATACGCAGTATTTT CASSFAGGTDTQYF
NA TRBJ2-3 TRBV28 NA TGTGCCAGCAGTCCCGGGTCCACAGATACGCAGTATTTT CASSPGSTDTQYF
NA TRBJ2-1 TRBV6-1 TRBD2 TGTGCCAGCAGTGAAGGTATAGCGGGTGGCTTTGTCAATGAGCAGTTCTTC CASSEGIAGGFVNEQFF
NA TRBJ2-3 TRBV19 TRBD2 TGTGCCAGTAGTAAACTAGCGGGAGGGTCAGATACGCAGTATTTT CASSKLAGGSDTQYF
NA TRBJ2-1 TRBV27 NA TGTGCCAGCAGTTCACTCCCACTCTCCTACAATGAGCAGTTCTTC CASSSLPLSYNEQFF
NA TRBJ2-1 TRBV28 NA TGTGCCAGCAGTTTCGCGGGGCGCAATGAGCAGTTCTTC CASSFAGRNEQFF
NA TRBJ1-3 TRBV2 NA TGTGCCACCCGTGAGGGGGGACGTTTTGGAAACACCATATATTTT CATREGGRFGNTIYF
NA TRBJ2-1 TRBV7-2 TRBD2 TGTGCCAGCAGCCATCCCCAGGGCGGGGGGGCGTACAATGAGCAGTTCTTC CASSHPQGGGAYNEQFF
NA TRBJ2-3 TRBV7-2 NA TGTGCCAGCACCTTGGAGGGTACGCAGTATTTT CASTLEGTQYF
NA TRBJ1-3 TRBV18 NA TGTGCCAGCTCAGGGGCCAGGGGCCTCTCTGGAAACACCATATATTTT CASSGARGLSGNTIYF
NA TRBJ1-1 TRBV6-5 TRBD1 TGTGCCAGCAGTTACGGACAGGGTTGGAACACTGAAGCTTTCTTT CASSYGQGWNTEAFF
NA TRBJ1-4 TRBV4-2 NA TGTGCCAGCAGCCAATTCTGGGGACAACCGGAGATAGGAACTAATGAAAAACTGTTTTTT CASSQFWGQPEIGTNEKLFF
NA TRBJ2-7 TRBV10-3 TRBD1 TGTGCCATCCGGGACAGCCAGTCCTACGAGCAGTACTTC CAIRDSQSYEQYF
once TRBJ2-7 TRBV5-1 NA TGCGCCAGTAGATCCTCCACCTCTCCAAACGAGCAGTACTTC CASRSSTSPNEQYF
once TRBJ2-1 TRBV2 TRBD2 TGTGCCAGCAGTGAAGTCACGGGACTACGGAATGAGCAGTTCTTC CASSEVTGLRNEQFF